Included here is one T cell receptor (beta chain) sequence, with context. This clonotype has a count of ten or more. No antigen is known for it. No base-level quality is on record; no much larger clone is a single base apart. V loses 3 bases at its end and J loses 5 bases; junction bases beyond the gene matches: 9. Counted from cysteine to phenylalanine, this CDR3 has 16 amino acids. Solely the CDR3 DNA is kept, with 48 bases framed from the first base. Reading the germline V gene gives CDR1 SGHVS and CDR2 FQNEAQ. The library was produced with RACE. The sequencer listed for this sample is NextSeq 500. During library preparation, unique molecular identifiers were attached to individual cDNA molecules so that TCRs could be counted in a quantitative, reproducible way. For every blood RNA sample, sequencing covered both the TCR alpha and TCR beta chains. The paper's data handling went like this. Samples had a median of approximately 96,000 TCRs, with a range from roughly 23,224 to 700,000. V, J and CDR3 annotation of the TCR reads was carried out using the Decombinator software suite. To make PS versus PT1 abundance plots, every sample was subsampled to the same number of TCRs (28,000). TCRs were defined as expanded if absent before sensitization and observed at least eight times at the 2-week time point. Using fastp at Q25 and MiXCR, TCRdb reprocessed the public reads and kept productive beta chains. CDR3 protein duplicates are merged, each entry listing the most common genes and DNA. The V and J calls reflect TCRdb's pipeline rather than the authors' work. The sample table contains about 71,000 distinct CDR3 sequences; only one count was recorded for around 9.5% of them. The ten largest clones add up to roughly 3.3% of the sample.

This sample is drawn from a study of human T cells and chemical hapten exposure (dated by TCRdb to about 2021). Regarding the research as a whole: For sensitization, 2% DPC in acetone was applied to a 2 cm by 2 cm area of upper inner arm skin. This study followed changes in the peripheral blood TCR repertoire in vivo during primary and secondary sensitization of alopecia patients to the hapten diphenylcyclopropenone (DPC). Throughout the approximately 24-week study period, patients were also given weekly therapeutic DPC doses on the scalp. Patch testing on the upper back used Finn chambers containing 0.01% DPC, with scoring done after 6 days according to International Contact Dermatitis Research Group standards. Some 29 alopecia patients provided blood for TCR sequencing at one to four time points (pre-sensitization, 2, 6 and 24 weeks). The patient cohort, mostly female, included alopecia areata with under or over 50% scalp involvement, alopecia totalis and alopecia universalis. Blood was sampled from patients pre-sensitization (week 0) and at 2, 6 and about 24 weeks after DPC sensitization. Libraries were combined into a pool for sequencing, and differences in TCR yield between samples came mainly from small differences in library volumes within the pool. Paper-wide results and their limitations: A positive correlation was found between the number of PT1 expanded TCRs and patch test score, with significance reached at thresholds 8, 16 and 32 but not 4. DPC sensitization did not change how many TCRs were above 1 in 1000 frequency, and no evidence was found of alterations in global repertoire structure. After repeated subsampling, changes were observed in the strength of the expansion versus patch-test correlation and in the threshold at which the correlation became significant. Alopecia, a presumed autoimmune disease, was present in all patients, so the immune response of the patients might differ from that of healthy individuals. Significantly more large CDR3 similarity clusters were formed by expanded TCRs than by pre-sensitization or healthy control sets, consistent with antigen-driven responses.

This specimen's time point label, per the study, means: patch test 1, 2 weeks after DPC sensitization. Explained via the paper, the treatment or condition label denotes: therapeutic diphenylcyclopropenone sensitization with weekly scalp DPC. At each patch-test visit, blood was drawn before the patch test was applied. Patients were considered eligible if aged 18 to 70, diagnosed with alopecia and deemed suitable for DPC therapy, and patients were excluded if pregnant. Total RNA was extracted from unfractionated whole blood that had been collected in Tempus Blood RNA tubes. The sequencing here drew on whole blood, taken in connection with sensitization to the hapten diphenylcyclopropenone (DPC). The TCR sequence derives from a woman aged 35 to 49 with alopecia areata. Some clones in this sample may be carry-over from other donors' samples. The chain was built from TRBV7-8 and TRBJ2-5; TRBD2 lines up with 10 middle nucleotides. The DNA is TGTGCCAGCAGCTTCAGCGGGGGGGCCTTGTGGGAGACCCAGTACTTC. It specifies CASSFSGGALWETQYF.